The TCR beta chain under discussion was sequenced for a study of identical twins (dated by TCRdb to the mid-2010s). Regarding the research as a whole: To test whether fetal clonotypes persist, the study used deep sequencing on TCR alpha and beta repertoires from monozygotic twins, unrelated adults of various ages, and cord blood. To rule out contamination, the twin experiments were replicated at different times with different library preparation protocols.

The investigation overall reported the following: Because the same donors could not be followed over many years, the conclusions relied on cross-sectional statistical analysis. In monozygotic twins, out-of-frame TCR alpha sharing was systematically underestimated by recombination models, although the models agreed with sharing between unrelated individuals. In beta out-of-frame sequences, excess twin sharing was weaker, because having fewer shared sequences lowered the signal-to-noise ratio. Compared with coincidental sharing between unrelated individuals, out-of-frame TCR alpha sequences shared between twins showed an excess of sequences with low generation probability. Abundant cord blood beta clonotypes had fewer insertions, young adult naive repertoires showed a similar but weaker trend, and memory repertoires showed no such trend. Invariant T cells such as MAIT and iNKT could partly confound zero-insertion analyses, though diverse VJ usage argued against this for most clonotypes.

There are 16 amino acids in the CDR3, from cysteine to phenylalanine inclusive. CDR3 DNA is the only sequence kept; it has 48 bases, read in frame from the first base. Trimming removed 5 bases from V and 4 bases from J, leaving 15 bases between the germline ends. Per the germline V gene (reference sequence), SEHNR is the CDR1 and FQNEAQ is the CDR2. With respect to this clonotype: Which antigen it targets is not known. Qualities for individual bases were not recorded, and no much larger clone is one base off.

Every donor in the study was a healthy Caucasian. Three pairs of female monozygotic twins, all aged roughly 18 to 29 years, made up the twin cohort. Positive isolation kits from Invitrogen were used to isolate the CD4+ and CD8+ T cell populations. Library construction relied on 5' RACE. TCRdb lists the instrument as Illumina HiSeq 2000. A universal primer binding site was introduced by template switching, and a unique molecular identifier was present in the final cDNA, enabling accurate counting of TCR cDNA molecules. Specific primers in the conserved constant-segment region were used to synthesize first-strand cDNA for the TCR alpha and beta chains. To control for contamination, every cDNA library was double barcoded, receiving both a SMART-Mk sample barcode and Illumina barcodes. TruSeq adapter sequences, together with Illumina sample barcodes, were added in two successive PCR steps. The TCR alpha and beta cDNA libraries were sequenced on the Illumina HiSeq platform using custom primers. The authors' pipeline ran thus. Unique molecular identifiers were extracted from raw reads with MiGEC, and CDR3 positions were determined with MiXCR. For each individual, recombination models were inferred using an EM algorithm with the repgenHMM and IGoR tools. Shared clonotype analysis was performed with the tcR package in R, normalizing sharing by the product of cloneset sizes. To study raw recombination without the effects of thymic and clonal selection, out-of-frame nonproductive sequences were analyzed. The public reads were quality trimmed at Q25 with fastp and then assembled into clones with MiXCR by TCRdb, keeping productive beta chains. Identical CDR3 proteins give one entry, which carries the most common genes and DNA. The V and J calls follow TCRdb's processing rather than the paper's. For this sample the table gives roughly 290,000 distinct CDR3 sequences, of which roughly 10% were detected only once. The ten largest make up approximately 6.5% of the sample.

This same sample was also part of a study on yellow fever vaccine responses in identical twins. The second paper states: According to the authors, in identical twins the way T cells responded to vaccination appeared partly convergent and partly personalized. In identical twins, the study followed T cell clones that responded to the vaccine with precision.

The sequence derives from a young woman in good health. The chain couples TRBV7-9 to TRBJ2-6; TRBD1 is a possible D gene, resting on 6 matching bases. Specimen: CD8+ T cells sorted from blood. The DNA sequence reads TGTGCCAGCAGCCTTCAGGGGCAGGAGGGGGCCAACGTCCTGACTTTC. Its amino acids are CASSLQGQEGANVLTF.